The clone carrying this TCR beta chain was seen ten or more times. Its antigen is unidentified. Each CDR3 protein is one row after TCRdb ran MiXCR on the RACE reads. The sample holds some 360,000 distinct CDR3 sequences, roughly 5.3% seen once. CDR3 length equals 12 residues. V dropped 2 bases and J dropped 10 bases, with 9 bases sitting between them. Germline V gene lookup returns CDR1 SGHTA and CDR2 FQGNSA. This specimen belongs to a study of human T cells and chemical hapten exposure. For the study at large: Patients having alopecia areata, totalis or universalis were mostly female.

Stated time point: pre-sensitization, week 0. Specified treatment: therapeutic diphenylcyclopropenone sensitization with weekly scalp DPC. Notes on the study in general: Significantly greater numbers of large CDR3 similarity clusters came from expanded TCRs than from controls.

The rearrangement uses TRBV7-2 and TRBJ2-1; D call uncertain. The receptor comes from a woman aged 45-59 years with alopecia areata. Some clones in this sample may be carry-over from other donors' samples. Sequenced here: whole blood, sampled in connection with sensitization to the hapten diphenylcyclopropenone (DPC). The CDR3 DNA is TGTGCCAGCAGCTTATCCCACATAGAGCAGTTCTTC. Its translation: CASSLSHIEQFF.